What follows is one TCR beta chain and its context. What it binds is unknown. Germline values: CDR1 SGHDT, CDR2 YYEEEE. The CDR3 spans 13 residues. V was shortened by 1 base and J by 2 bases, with 7 bases between the two germline ends. The data were produced by immunoSEQ multiplex PCR, yet TCRdb's version contains in-frame clones alone and is incomplete. This sample has around 60,000 clones, with 80% found just once. This record belongs to a study of T cells in tumors after PD-1 blockade. The overall study: Patients received pembrolizumab 200 mg every 3 weeks or cemiplimab 350 mg every 2 weeks. Some patients also took daily vismodegib 150 mg during anti-PD-1 treatment. Mean per blood sample: 113,528 templates (roughly 22,000-257,772), around 34,000 unique clonotypes. Findings and limits, study-wide: Peripheral recruitment is suggested, as some novel exhausted tumor clones were in pre-treatment blood.

The TCR sequence derives from a human donor with basal cell carcinoma. This chain links TRBV5-6 with TRBJ2-7, with D unresolved. The material sequenced was PBMCs, taken before anti-PD-1 treatment. The CDR3 region has the DNA TGTGCCAGCAGCTTGAACAGAGCCTACGAGCAGTACTTC. Its protein is CASSLNRAYEQYF.